This TCR beta chain was obtained from a study of T cells in Graves' hyperthyroidism and ophthalmopathy. Amplified TCR beta CDR3 regions derived from RNA transcripts. In the first-round RT-PCR of the TCR CDR3, the HTBI primer set was used. Each CDR3 protein gets one entry after TCRdb re-called the multiplex PCR reads with MiXCR. This sample has about 580,000 distinct CDR3 sequences, with 46% found just once. The CDR3 covers 14 residues. Per germline, CDR1 LNHDA and CDR2 SQIVND (reference sequence). Trimming at V came to 7 bases and at J to 6 bases, leaving 9 bases not matched to a gene. Stability of Graves' hyperthyroidism was defined as absent ophthalmopathy progression within 18 months. The patients, who ranged from 18 to 65 in age, presented with newly diagnosed hyperthyroidism lasting under 2 months. Thyroid ultrasound, orbital computed tomography, clinical symptoms, and serum thyroxine and TRAb underpinned diagnoses.

The chain joins TRBV19 to TRBJ2-4, with 7 bases lining up with TRBD1. This receptor was identified in a young woman with Graves' hyperthyroidism. Input material: peripheral blood or thyroid tissue (not recorded which). The CDR3: CASTTGTDLNIQYF. Written as DNA, the CDR3 is TGTGCCAGTACCACCGGGACAGACCTAAACATTCAGTACTTC.